These 3 T cell receptor beta chains originate from one sample sequenced in a study of spatial heterogeneity in lung cancer. Which antigens these TCRs recognize remains unknown. Time point in this sample: sample taken at primary tumor resection. Whole-study results and caveats: Counts of expanded intratumoral alpha and beta TCRs tracked tumor mutation counts.

TCRdb re-derived calls from the 5' RACE reads in MiXCR, one entry per CDR3 protein. The data contain about 720 distinct CDR3 sequences, 14% of them seen just once; the ten biggest clones take up 20% to 25%. Source: lung tumor tissue, taken at surgery. These receptors all stem from a male donor with early-stage non-small cell lung cancer.

As to this clonotype: This beta chain came through as a stray read in a library set up for alpha chains, and its size says little. The chain carries TRBV29-1 and TRBJ1-5; the D is unclear. V shed 6 bases and J shed 0 bases, with 6 bases lying between them. Germline assignment: CDR1 SQVTM and CDR2 ANQGSEA. This CDR3 comprises 12 residues. The CDR3 DNA sequence: TGCAGCGTGAGCGATAGCAATCAGCCCCAGCATTTT. Translated, it gives CSVSDSNQPQHF.

As to this clonotype: The size of this beta chain means little, since it is a stray read in a library made for alpha chains. This rearrangement joins TRBV20-1 to TRBJ2-2; D unresolved. CDR3 length equals 13 residues. The germline CDR1 and CDR2 sequences are DFQATT and SNEGSKA (reference sequence). V lost 6 bases and J lost 0, with 8 bases in between. The CDR3: CSAADANTGELFF. In nucleotides, the CDR3 is TGCAGTGCCGCGGACGCGAACACCGGGGAGCTGTTTTTT.

Points on this clonotype: This beta chain slipped into a library made for alpha chains as a stray read, so its size is not meaningful. The V gene is TRBV12-3 or TRBV12-4, the J gene TRBJ2-1; possibly TRBD1 for D (6 bases). CDR3 length: 12 amino acids. Trimming shortened V by 5 bases and J by 14 bases, and 16 bases separated the two germline ends. This chain's CDR3 is CASSPSGEGKFF. The CDR3 nucleotides read TGTGCCAGCAGTCCCTCAGGGGAAGGGAAGTTCTTC.